The clone carrying this T cell receptor beta chain was seen only a few times. Using a J-beta primer mix together with a sample-barcoded 5' primer, a second PCR was run for roughly 6 to 12 cycles. Using its own MiXCR run on the 5' RACE reads, TCRdb lists one record per CDR3 protein. Among around 1.5 million distinct CDR3 sequences listed, 45% to 70% were seen once. The sample originates from a study of blood T cells in healthy people across ages. The sequenced sample consisted of blood. The TCR comes from a man aged 18 to 30 in good health.

The CDR3, as DNA: TGTGCCATCTTGCAGGGAGGCGAGCAGTACTTC. Protein sequence: CAILQGGEQYF. The chain has TRBV10-3 and TRBJ2-7; D perhaps matches TRBD2 (6 bases). Germline-derived CDR1 and CDR2 are ENHRY and SYGVKD. V was clipped by 8 bases and J by 6 bases, with 11 bases between them. This CDR3 has 11 amino acids.